This T cell receptor beta chain is from a study of spatial heterogeneity in lung cancer. Study-level findings and limits: In tumors, expanded intratumoral alpha and beta TCR counts tracked mutation counts.

In germline, CDR1 is SGHTA, CDR2 FQGNSA. This CDR3 has 17 amino acids. Trimming took 7 bases from V and 1 from J, leaving 20 bases between them. A unique molecular identifier was attached to every TCR cDNA molecule. TCRdb itself ran the 5' RACE reads through MiXCR, one entry per CDR3 protein. The sample records approximately 1,100 distinct CDR3 sequences, approximately 9.9% being singletons. Time point reported: sample taken at primary tumor resection. From tumor, nontumor lung or frozen PBMC, whole RNA was taken unsorted for sequencing. This clonotype is judged medium-sized. Antigen: not known. The gene calls are TRBV7-2 and TRBJ1-5; a weak D match, TRBD1 (5 bases). The starting material was lung tumor tissue, obtained at surgery. The receptor comes from a male donor with early-stage non-small cell lung cancer. This CDR3 reads CASTTGIRSLSNQPQHF. The CDR3 nucleotides read TGTGCCAGCACCACAGGAATCAGGAGTCTCAGCAATCAGCCCCAGCATTTT.